These 17 T cell receptor beta chains originate from one sample sequenced in a study of blood T cells in healthy people across ages. A second 7 to 11 cycle PCR used barcoded and J-beta primers. MiXCR was run by TCRdb on the 5' RACE reads, yielding one entry per CDR3 protein. Of over 1,200,000 distinct CDR3 sequences in the sample, around 59% are singletons; the top ten hold about 6.3%. Sequences were obtained from blood. Receptor source: a man aged 18 to 30 in good health.

As for this clonotype: A much more abundant neighbour one base away suggests this may be a read error. The V gene is TRBV27, the J gene TRBJ2-5; D is uncertain. V gave up 6 bases and J gave up 11 bases, with 22 bases separating them. The CDR3 length is 14 residues. CDR1 is MNHEY and CDR2 is SMNVEV in the germline V gene (reference sequence). In nucleotides, the CDR3 is TGTGCCAGCAGGCAGAACCACAACGCCTGGGTGCAGTACTTC. Translating it yields CASRQNHNAWVQYF.

This chain links TRBV7-2 with TRBJ2-7; the D gene is possibly TRBD1 (6 bases). Germline-derived CDR1 and CDR2 are SGHTA and FQGNSA. CDR3 length: 14 residues. The V gene lost 4 bases and the J gene lost 4 bases, with 14 bases spanning the gap. CDR3 region: CASSSWTVQYEQYF. CDR3 sequence (DNA): TGTGCCAGCAGCTCTTGGACAGTCCAATACGAGCAGTACTTC.

This chain uses TRBV18 with TRBJ1-4; D is possibly TRBD1 (5 bases). V was pared by 4 bases and J by 10 bases, with 13 bases between. Germline V gene lookup returns CDR1 KGHSH and CDR2 LQKENI. The CDR3 runs 13 residues. CDR3 sequence reads: CASSRRDEGKLFF. The CDR3, as DNA: TGTGCCAGCTCACGCCGGGACGAAGGAAAACTGTTTTTT.

The chain uses TRBV4-1 and TRBJ1-5, with a possible D match to TRBD1 (5 bases). Germline lookup yields CDR1 MGHRA and CDR2 YSYEKL. V lost 0 bases, J lost 0 bases, and 12 bases lay in between. The CDR3 is 17 residues long. The CDR3 DNA follows: TGCGCCAGCAGCCAAGAGGGGACGCCTTATAGCAATCAGCCCCAGCATTTT. Its translation is CASSQEGTPYSNQPQHF.

The V and J genes are TRBV6-2 or TRBV6-3 and TRBJ2-5; D is possibly TRBD1 or TRBD2 (6 bases each). Trimming took 2 bases from V and 4 from J, leaving 14 bases between them. This CDR3 is built from 15 residues. From germline, CDR1 is MNHEY and CDR2 SVGEGT. The CDR3 here is CASSYEGGLGETQYF. The CDR3 DNA reads as TGTGCCAGCAGTTACGAGGGGGGTCTAGGAGAGACCCAGTACTTC.

Details on this clonotype: The junction does not match germline at one end; this may be a read error. This chain uses TRBV11-2 with TRBJ2-7; unclear D gene. Germline loops: CDR1 SGHAT, CDR2 FQNNGV. This CDR3 is built from 13 residues. The CDR3 DNA sequence: TGTGCCAGCAGCGTAGATGTGGGCTACGAGCAGTACTTC. Translating it yields CASSVDVGYEQYF.

The chain has TRBV6-1 and TRBJ2-1; TRBD2 agrees at 9 bases. This CDR3 has 16 residues. CDR1 and CDR2 (germline): MNHNS, SASEGT. The J segment lost 3 bases and the V segment lost 6 bases, leaving 9 bases of the junction unmatched. In DNA, the CDR3 is TGTGCCAGCAGCGAACCAGCGGGAGGTATCTACAATGAGCAGTTCTTC. Amino acids: CASSEPAGGIYNEQFF.

The chain recombines TRBV20-1 with TRBJ2-7; 8 bases are shared with TRBD2. Trimming at V came to 3 bases and at J to 1 base, leaving 5 bases not matched to a gene. The CDR3 totals 14 residues. Germline CDR1 DFQATT, CDR2 SNEGSKA (reference sequence). The CDR3 DNA sequence: TGCAGTGCTAGTGGGGCGGGGGGTTCCTACGAGCAGTACTTC. Translating gives CSASGAGGSYEQYF.

In DNA, the CDR3 is TGTGCCAGCAGCCAGGAGGGACAGATCACTGAAGCTTTCTTT. It is translated as CASSQEGQITEAFF. The chain recombines TRBV3-1 with TRBJ1-1; 7 positions match TRBD1. Losses at the gene ends were 3 bases for V and 4 bases for J; bases not matched to a gene: 5. The CDR3 is made up of 14 amino acids. The germline CDR1 and CDR2 sequences are LGHDT and YNNKEL (reference sequence).

The chain is built from TRBV11-3 and TRBJ2-1, with D tentatively TRBD2 (5 bases). The last part of the DNA fits TRBJ2-7 better; the J call may be wrong. The length of the CDR3 is 15 residues. CDR1 and CDR2 from the germline V gene are SGHNT and YENEEA. CDR3 nucleotide sequence: TGTGCCAGCAGCGTCGGGAACGGACGGTCCTACGAGCAGTACTTC. This encodes CASSVGNGRSYEQYF.

This clonotype was detected only a few times. The chain joins TRBV29-1 to TRBJ2-5, with D perhaps assigned TRBD1 or TRBD2 (5 bases each). CDR1 is SQVTM and CDR2 is ANQGSEA in the germline V gene. This CDR3 is 11 amino acids long. Trimming left V 0 bases short and J 10 bases short, with 9 bases between. CDR3 residues: CSVEDRDDQYF. The CDR3 nucleotides read TGCAGCGTTGAAGACCGGGACGACCAGTACTTC.

V gene TRBV6-2 or TRBV6-3 combines with J gene TRBJ2-7; 7 bases agree with TRBD1. V lost 6 bases and J lost 6; bases outside the gene matches: 8. This CDR3 has 13 amino acids. Germline assignment: CDR1 MNHEY and CDR2 SVGEGT. CDR3 region: CASRFDRVGEQYF. DNA for the CDR3: TGTGCCAGCAGATTCGACAGGGTTGGCGAGCAGTACTTC.

This clonotype has only a few counts. The genes are TRBV28 and TRBJ1-2; a weak D match, TRBD1 (5 bases). Germline CDR1 and CDR2: MDHEN and SYDVKM. The CDR3 runs 15 residues. V dropped 4 bases and J dropped 2 bases, with 14 bases sitting between them. The CDR3 coding sequence is TGTGCCAGCAGTTCTCCCAGGGAACGGAACTATGGCTACACCTTC. Amino acids: CASSSPRERNYGYTF.

The J gene is TRBJ2-5, the V gene TRBV5-1, with no clear D. The CDR3 length is 14 residues. Trimming cost V 1 base and J 3 bases, with 10 bases left between them. Germline-derived CDR1 and CDR2 are SGHRS and YFSETQ. In nucleotides, the CDR3 is TGCGCCAGCAGCTTGTCCCCTCTCGAAGAGACCCAGTACTTC. Translation: CASSLSPLEETQYF.

The V call is TRBV2, the J call TRBJ2-1; unclear D gene. The CDR3 loop spans 15 amino acids. The ends were cut back, 3 bases at V and 2 bases at J, with 11 bases in the middle. CDR1 and CDR2 from the germline V gene are SNHLY and FYNNEI. This CDR3 is CASSDRPSTYNEQFF. The CDR3 coding sequence is TGTGCCAGCAGTGACCGACCCTCGACCTACAATGAGCAGTTCTTC.

The CDR3 sequence is CASSSGQSGANVLTF. Written as DNA, the CDR3 is TGTGCCAGCAGCTCAGGACAGTCTGGGGCCAACGTCCTGACTTTC. The chain combines TRBV11-2 with TRBJ2-6; the D gene is possibly TRBD1 (6 bases). Germline values: CDR1 SGHAT, CDR2 FQNNGV. Trimming pared 4 bases from V and 1 base from J, leaving 8 bases between. There are 15 residues in the CDR3.

This chain links TRBV15 with TRBJ2-1; perhaps TRBD2 as D (5 bases). Germline CDR1 reads LNHNV; CDR2 reads YYDKDF (reference sequence). Trimming took off 8 bases at V and 6 bases at J, with 14 bases between the two ends. The length of the CDR3 is 13 residues. CDR3 nucleotide sequence: TGTGCCACCCAGAAAGGCAGCGGCAATGAGCAGTTCTTC. It translates to CATQKGSGNEQFF. Using reference TRBV15 and TRBJ2-1 for the parts outside the CDR3, the full variable domain is DAMVIQNPRYQVTQFGKPVTLSCSQTLNHNVMYWYQQKSSQAPKLLFHYYDKDFNNEADTPDNFQSRRPNTSFCFLDIRSPGLGDTAMYLCATQKGSGNEQFFGPGTRLTVL.